These 18 T cell receptor beta chains share one sample of origin, sequenced in a study of T cell responses to AZD1222 COVID-19 vaccine. Data came from immunoSEQ multiplex PCR; TCRdb stores just in-frame clones and leaves some out. Of some 90,000 clones listed, 70% to 90% are singletons. Sequencing was performed on peripheral blood, taken on day 0 of AZD1222 vaccination. These receptors were collected from an adult in good health.

The DNA for the CDR3 is TGTGCTAGTGGTTTAAGGGGGCTGGTCACTGAAGCTTTCTTT. Protein: CASGLRGLVTEAFF. V gene TRBV12-5 combines with J gene TRBJ1-1, with 7 bases identical to TRBD1. The germline gives CDR1 LGHNT, CDR2 FRNRAP. The V segment lost 3 bases and the J segment 4 bases; nucleotides outside the gene matches: 5. This CDR3 region has 14 residues.

The chain employs TRBV10-2 and TRBJ1-5, with 7 bases identical to TRBD1. The CDR3 runs to 17 residues. J was trimmed by 2 bases and V by 1 base; bases with no gene match: 8. Germline V CDR1 and CDR2: WSHSY, SAAADI. CDR3 DNA sequence: TGCGCCAGCAGTGAGTTGGGTAGGGGGCTCGGCAATCAGCCCCAGCATTTT. Residues: CASSELGRGLGNQPQHF.

The chain joins TRBV6-6 to TRBJ2-1; TRBD2 matches 7 bases. V was clipped by 0 bases and J by 7 bases; unmatched bases: 0. The length of the CDR3 is 13 residues. From germline, CDR1 is MNHNY and CDR2 SVGAGI (reference sequence). The CDR3 DNA reads TGTGCCAGCAGTTACTCGCGGGGGAATGAGCAGTTCTTC. Protein product: CASSYSRGNEQFF.

In its sample, this clone was seen once. The J gene is TRBJ1-1, the V gene TRBV9, with unresolved D. Germline V gene sequence: CDR1 SGDLS, CDR2 YYNGEE. V was trimmed by 0 bases and J by 2 bases, leaving 17 bases between them. The CDR3 covers 17 residues. CDR3 DNA sequence: TGTGCCAGCAGCGTAGTCCCCTCTCTCGTGGCAAACACTGAAGCTTTCTTT. Amino acids: CASSVVPSLVANTEAFF.

The chain uses TRBV4-2 and TRBJ1-3, with D unclear. The CDR3 runs to 16 residues. V shed 0 bases and J shed 0 bases, with 9 bases lying between them. The germline V gene encodes CDR1 LGHNA and CDR2 YNFKEQ. The CDR3 loop is CASSQDGLGSGNTIYF. CDR3 coding DNA: TGTGCCAGCAGCCAAGATGGGCTCGGCTCTGGAAACACCATATATTTT.

The CDR3 sequence is CASSLQGTGGNEQFF. The CDR3 nucleotides are TGTGCCAGCAGCTTACAGGGTACAGGTGGCAATGAGCAGTTCTTC. The chain carries TRBV7-9 and TRBJ2-1; the D gene is possibly TRBD1 (5 bases). V was trimmed by 2 bases and J by 6 bases, leaving 14 bases between them. This CDR3 region has 15 residues. Germline V lookup: CDR1 SEHNR, CDR2 FQNEAQ (reference sequence). Variable domain in full (rest from reference TRBV7-9 and TRBJ2-1): DTGVSQNPRHKITKRGQNVTFRCDPISEHNRLYWYRQTLGQGPEFLTYFQNEAQLEKSRLLSDRFSAERPKGSFSTLEIQRTEQGDSAMYLCASSLQGTGGNEQFFGPGTRLTVL.

This clone was recorded once. The chain couples TRBV10-3 to TRBJ2-2, with D possibly being TRBD1 or TRBD2 (5 bases each). The CDR3 length is 13 residues. Germline V gene lookup returns CDR1 ENHRY and CDR2 SYGVKD. The V end was cut by 10 bases, the J end by 6 bases, with 15 bases between. CDR3 nucleotides: TGTGCCACCGTGGGGACGGCCGCCGGGGAGCTGTTTTTT. It translates to CATVGTAAGELFF.

Only one count was recorded for this clone. The gene calls are TRBV2 and TRBJ2-3, with a possible D match to TRBD2 (6 bases). Trimming took off 6 bases at V and 3 bases at J, with 16 bases between the two ends. In germline, CDR1 is SNHLY, CDR2 FYNNEI. The CDR3 has 15 residues. CDR3 DNA sequence: TGTGCCAGCAGAAGACTCCTGGCGGGAACAGATACGCAGTATTTT. Amino acids: CASRRLLAGTDTQYF.

As to this clone: The same CDR3 arises from other DNA sequences in this sample as well. J is TRBJ1-5 and V is TRBV19; TRBD1 matches 8 bases. J gave up 7 bases and V 6 bases, and 5 bases lay outside the gene matches. Germline V gene sequence: CDR1 LNHDA, CDR2 SQIVND (reference sequence). The CDR3 is 13 residues long. This CDR3 is CASRGQGNQPQHF. In DNA form, the CDR3 reads TGTGCCAGTAGAGGACAGGGAAACCAGCCCCAGCATTTT.

V usage is TRBV18 and J usage is TRBJ2-3; 15 bases agree with TRBD2. The J segment lost 4 bases and the V segment lost 8 bases, leaving 7 bases of the junction unmatched. Germline CDR1 and CDR2: KGHSH and LQKENI. CDR3 length equals 16 residues. The CDR3 sequence is CASLPGLAGGPDTQYF. The DNA of the CDR3 is TGTGCCAGCCTCCCGGGACTAGCGGGAGGTCCAGATACGCAGTATTTT.

The chain employs TRBV3-1 (or the pseudogene TRBV3-2) and TRBJ2-1, with TRBD2 matching 7 bases. V shed 4 bases, J shed 9 bases, and the junction held 9 bases outside the gene matches. Germline-derived CDR1 and CDR2 are LGHDT and YNNKEL (reference sequence). The CDR3 sequence is 14 residues long. CDR3 amino acids: CASSRRTSDREQFF. The CDR3 DNA follows: TGTGCCAGCAGCCGCCGAACTAGCGATCGTGAGCAGTTCTTC.

This clone has more than one count but fewer than ten. The chain links TRBV12-3 or TRBV12-4 to TRBJ1-5; no firm D call. Trimming pared 1 base from V and 4 bases from J, leaving 5 bases between. CDR3 length: 13 amino acids. The DNA for the CDR3 is TGTGCCAGCAGTTTAGGCAGAAATCAGCCCCAGCATTTT. Encoded protein: CASSLGRNQPQHF.

This rearrangement joins TRBV6-1 to TRBJ1-1; D perhaps matches TRBD1 (6 bases). Trimming stripped 2 bases from V and 3 bases from J, with 10 bases between. Per the germline V gene, CDR1 is MNHNS and CDR2 is SASEGT. The CDR3 sequence is 14 residues long. The CDR3 coding sequence is TGTGCCAGCAGTGAAACAGGGTGGGACACTGAAGCTTTCTTT. Its translation: CASSETGWDTEAFF.

This clone was observed a handful of times. This chain uses TRBV18 with TRBJ1-2; 8 nucleotides align to TRBD1. The germline gives CDR1 KGHSH, CDR2 LQKENI. The CDR3 spans 14 residues. The trim removed 8 bases at V and 2 bases at J, leaving 7 bases unmatched. The CDR3 DNA reads TGTGCCAGCCGTCCAGGGGGCGAGAACTATGGCTACACCTTC. Amino acids: CASRPGGENYGYTF.

This sequence joins TRBV19 and TRBJ2-2; TRBD1 might be the D (5 bases). This CDR3 is built from 13 residues. Germline loops: CDR1 LNHDA, CDR2 SQIVND (reference sequence). Trimming stripped 10 bases from V and 5 bases from J, with 14 bases between. The CDR3: CAILRVATGELFF. DNA of the CDR3: TGTGCCATCCTCAGGGTTGCAACCGGGGAGCTGTTTTTT.

This clone was seen only once. The chain joins TRBV5-1 to TRBJ2-5, with D maybe TRBD1 (5 bases). V lost 4 bases to trimming and J lost 4 bases, with 20 bases between them. Germline CDR1 and CDR2: SGHRS and YFSETQ. CDR3 size: 16 residues. The CDR3 reads CASSKGSETTLETQYF. The CDR3 DNA reads as TGCGCCAGCAGCAAGGGGTCAGAGACAACACTAGAGACCCAGTACTTC.

The genes are TRBV2 and TRBJ1-5; perhaps TRBD1 as D (5 bases). Germline CDR1 is SNHLY and CDR2 is FYNNEI. Trimming left V 5 bases short and J 2 bases short, with 13 bases between. This CDR3 spans 15 amino acids. The CDR3 reads CASSKGFPRNQPQHF. DNA of the CDR3: TGTGCCAGCAGTAAGGGGTTCCCCCGCAATCAGCCCCAGCATTTT.

The CDR3 spells CASSGADETDTQYF. The CDR3 DNA follows: TGTGCCAGCAGCGGGGCGGATGAGACAGATACGCAGTATTTT. V usage is TRBV2 and J usage is TRBJ2-3; TRBD1 or TRBD2 may be the D gene (5 bases each). The ends were cut back, 6 bases at V and 3 bases at J, with 13 bases in the middle. The CDR3 spans 14 residues. Germline lookup yields CDR1 SNHLY and CDR2 FYNNEI.